Detailed here is one T cell receptor beta chain. The germline V and J ends were trimmed by 0 bases and 1 base, with 9 bases remaining between them. CDR3 length: 15 amino acids. Germline CDR1 reads SGDLS; CDR2 reads YYNGEE. The record originates from a study of blood T cell repertoires in COVID-19. Study summary: The study drew acute and convalescent COVID-19 samples from the United States, Italy and Spain. In each case, the material was cDNA or gDNA derived from T cells, B-cell-depleted T cells, or PBMCs.

Original data processing: Reference gene primer amplification in the assay estimated nucleated cell counts. TCRdb's copy holds only in-frame clones and misses some; the assay was immunoSEQ multiplex PCR. V, J and clone size reflect that table, while D and trimming were determined from the DNA. The table lists 54,000 or so clones, around nine tenths of them singletons. Sequences were obtained from peripheral blood. This clonotype originated in a human donor in a cohort sampled during active COVID-19. This chain connects TRBV9 to TRBJ2-3, with a possible D match to TRBD1 (5 bases). The CDR3 region is CASSVEVGGTDTQYF. The DNA of the CDR3 is TGTGCCAGCAGCGTAGAGGTAGGGGGCACAGATACGCAGTATTTT. Using reference TRBV9 and TRBJ2-3 for the parts outside the CDR3, the full variable domain is DSGVTQTPKHLITATGQRVTLRCSPRSGDLSVYWYQQSLDQGLQFLIQYYNGEERAKGNILERFSAQQFPDLHSELNLSSLELGDSALYFCASSVEVGGTDTQYFGPGTRLTVL.